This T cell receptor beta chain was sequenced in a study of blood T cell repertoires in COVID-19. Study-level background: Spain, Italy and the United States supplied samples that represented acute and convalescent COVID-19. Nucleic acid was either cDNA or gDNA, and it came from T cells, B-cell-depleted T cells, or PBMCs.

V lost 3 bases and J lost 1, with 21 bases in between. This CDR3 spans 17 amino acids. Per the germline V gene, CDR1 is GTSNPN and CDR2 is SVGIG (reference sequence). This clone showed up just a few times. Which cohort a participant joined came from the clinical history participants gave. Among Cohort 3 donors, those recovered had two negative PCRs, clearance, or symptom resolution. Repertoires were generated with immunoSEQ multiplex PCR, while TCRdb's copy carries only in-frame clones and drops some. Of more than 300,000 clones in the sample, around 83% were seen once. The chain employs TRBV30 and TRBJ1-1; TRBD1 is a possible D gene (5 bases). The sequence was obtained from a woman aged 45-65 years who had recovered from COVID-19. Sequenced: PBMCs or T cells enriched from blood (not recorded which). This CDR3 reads CAWRWGGMIAPNTEAFF. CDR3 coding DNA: TGTGCCTGGAGGTGGGGCGGGATGATCGCCCCGAACACTGAAGCTTTCTTT.